This passage covers 8 T cell receptor beta chains from one sample sequenced in a study of blood T cell repertoires in COVID-19 (dated by TCRdb to the early 2020s). Receptor amplification or capture employed the immunoSEQ multiplex PCR assay. The immuneACCESS repertoire file appears here via TCRdb, limited to in-frame rearrangements. These files lack a portion of the clones; in checked studies, under half of the deficit traces to unresolved V genes, and the cause of the others is not known. For this sample there are roughly 350,000 clones; around nine tenths appear just once. The ten largest clones add up to around 3.3% of the sample. What was sequenced was peripheral blood. The receptors come from a woman aged 18-29 years who had recovered from COVID-19.

The chain couples TRBV13 to TRBJ1-1, with D unclear. This CDR3 has 13 amino acids. Germline V gives CDR1 PRHDT, CDR2 FYEKMQ (reference sequence). V lost 8 bases, J lost 1 base, and 11 bases lay in between. CDR3 in amino acids: CASFGSANTEAFF. In DNA form, the CDR3 reads TGTGCCAGCTTCGGGTCGGCGAACACTGAAGCTTTCTTT.

This clone was seen once. The chain uses TRBV30 and TRBJ2-3, with D hard to call. The V end was cut by 2 bases, the J end by 0 bases, with 9 bases between. Germline V gene data show CDR1 as GTSNPN and CDR2 as SVGIG (reference sequence). The CDR3 extends over 14 amino acids. The CDR3 sequence: CAWSLLASTDTQYF. CDR3 bases: TGTGCCTGGAGTCTATTAGCCAGCACAGATACGCAGTATTTT.

This chain uses TRBV6-5 with TRBJ1-1; D not resolved. Trimming stripped 7 bases from V and 0 bases from J, with 15 bases between. The CDR3 is made up of 15 amino acids. The germline V gene encodes CDR1 MNHEY and CDR2 SVGAGI. CDR3 coding DNA: TGTGCCAGCACCTGGGGAGGAACTCTGAACACTGAAGCTTTCTTT. Protein: CASTWGGTLNTEAFF.

A single count supports this clone. The V call is TRBV30, the J call TRBJ1-2; the match to TRBD1 covers 7 bases. Trimming cost V 4 bases and J 8 bases; bases outside gene matches: 10. This CDR3 is 13 amino acids long. The germline gives CDR1 GTSNPN, CDR2 SVGIG (reference sequence). Here the CDR3 DNA reads TGTGCCTGGAACGTGGACAGGTTCGGCGGCTACACCTTC. Its protein is CAWNVDRFGGYTF.

The CDR3 loop is CASSLRDTLNTEAFF. The CDR3 nucleotides are TGTGCCAGCAGCTTAAGGGACACCTTGAACACTGAAGCTTTCTTT. The chain joins TRBV11-2 to TRBJ1-1, with D perhaps matching TRBD1 (6 bases). V lost 2 bases and J lost 0, with 10 bases in between. The CDR3 extends over 15 amino acids. Germline-derived CDR1 and CDR2 are SGHAT and FQNNGV.

This chain connects TRBV9 to TRBJ2-2; 10 bases align to TRBD2. The CDR3 spans 15 residues. Germline CDR1 SGDLS, CDR2 YYNGEE. V trimming: 4 bases; J trimming: 5 bases; junction bases outside the gene matches: 5. The CDR3 region has the DNA TGTGCCAGCAGCCCCACTAGCGGGACTACCGGGGAGCTGTTTTTT. Amino acids: CASSPTSGTTGELFF. Full variable domain (remainder filled in from reference TRBV9 and TRBJ2-2): DSGVTQTPKHLITATGQRVTLRCSPRSGDLSVYWYQQSLDQGLQFLIQYYNGEERAKGNILERFSAQQFPDLHSELNLSSLELGDSALYFCASSPTSGTTGELFFGEGSRLTVL.

This CDR3 reads CASSFRTGGGTEAFF. The CDR3, as DNA: TGTGCCAGCAGTTTCCGGACAGGGGGGGGCACTGAAGCTTTCTTT. This chain uses TRBV6-2 or TRBV6-3 with TRBJ1-1, with 10 bases matching TRBD1. Trimming removed 4 bases from V and 4 bases from J; junction bases left unmatched: 6. The CDR3 consists of 15 residues. CDR1 and CDR2 from the germline V gene are MNHEY and SVGEGT.

This clone has a handful of counts. The CDR3 nucleotides are TGCGCCAGCAGGGACAGCGGGGAGCTGTTTTTT. Amino acid sequence: CASRDSGELFF. The rearrangement joins TRBV10-2 to TRBJ2-2, with D tentatively TRBD1 (6 bases). The CDR3 runs 11 residues. Germline CDR1 is WSHSY and CDR2 is SAAADI. The V end was cut by 6 bases, the J end by 7 bases, with 6 bases between.